One and the same sample provided the 2 T cell receptor beta chains below, sequenced in a study of T cells after yellow fever vaccination. TCRdb passed the 5' RACE reads through MiXCR, listing each CDR3 protein once. The sample includes some 400,000 distinct CDR3 sequences, around 6.5% seen only once; the top ten take roughly 15%. Specimen: PBMCs, collected 5 days after the yellow fever booster vaccination. The receptor source for this set is a man aged 25 to 40 who received the YFV17D yellow fever vaccine.

The sample holds many counts of this clonotype. The V call is TRBV12-3 or TRBV12-4, the J call TRBJ2-3; D possibly corresponds to TRBD2 (6 bases). V lost 8 bases and J 6 bases, leaving 15 bases between the germline ends. The CDR3 runs to 13 residues. The CDR3 nucleotides are TGTGCCAGCGGCCTTCGGGACTGGGATACGCAGTATTTT. It yields the protein CASGLRDWDTQYF.

Only a few counts were recorded for this clonotype. The V gene is TRBV7-9, the J gene TRBJ2-7; 7 nucleotides align to TRBD2. CDR3 length: 15 amino acids. Germline V CDR1 and CDR2: SEHNR, FQNEAQ (reference sequence). With 4 bases clipped from V and 2 bases from J, the junction kept 8 bases outside the gene matches. DNA of the CDR3: TGTGCCAGCAGCTCCTGGGACTACCCAGCCTACGAGCAGTACTTC. Its translation is CASSSWDYPAYEQYF.